What follows are 16 T cell receptor beta chains derived from one specimen sequenced in a study of blood T cell repertoires in COVID-19. Method: immunoSEQ multiplex PCR; TCRdb's copy keeps in-frame clones and lacks some. The sample yields over 150,000 clones, about 90% seen once. What was sequenced was peripheral blood. The source is a man between 50 and 59 years old with acute or convalescent COVID-19.

The chain combines TRBV7-9 with TRBJ1-1; D remains unclear. V lost 5 bases to trimming and J lost 1 base, with 8 bases between them. Germline-derived CDR1 and CDR2 are SEHNR and FQNEAQ (reference sequence). The CDR3 sequence is 13 residues long. The CDR3 region has the DNA TGTGCCAGCAGCGTCATGGCGAACACTGAAGCTTTCTTT. Its protein is CASSVMANTEAFF.

The chain combines TRBV7-9 with TRBJ1-2; no clear D. This CDR3 is 14 amino acids long. V was pared by 0 bases and J by 7 bases, with 12 bases between. CDR1 is SEHNR and CDR2 is FQNEAQ in the germline V gene (reference sequence). CDR3 bases: TGTGCCAGCAGCTTAGCGGAGGGATGGGGTGGCTACACCTTC. Its translation is CASSLAEGWGGYTF.

The chain employs TRBV6-5 and TRBJ1-2, with TRBD1 identical over 8 bases. CDR1 and CDR2 from the germline V gene are MNHEY and SVGAGI. The CDR3 is 13 residues long. Losses at the gene ends were 8 bases for V and 7 bases for J; bases not matched to a gene: 9. In DNA, the CDR3 is TGTGCCAGCTCCGGTAGGACAGGGCTTGGCTACACCTTC. It yields the protein CASSGRTGLGYTF.

This clone was recorded once. This chain uses TRBV28 with TRBJ1-2; weak D call: TRBD1 (6 bases). Per the germline V gene, CDR1 is MDHEN and CDR2 is SYDVKM. Trimming pared 7 bases from V and 4 bases from J, leaving 10 bases between. The CDR3 spans 12 residues. CDR3 sequence: CASKQGVYGYTF. In DNA, the CDR3 is TGTGCCAGCAAACAGGGCGTCTATGGCTACACCTTC.

V gene TRBV5-1 combines with J gene TRBJ2-2; 8 positions match TRBD2. The CDR3 contains 15 residues. Germline CDR1 and CDR2: SGHRS and YFSETQ. Trimming at V came to 4 bases and at J to 5 bases, leaving 7 bases not matched to a gene. CDR3 sequence (DNA): TGCGCCAGCAGCGGGGGACTAGGGGGAACCGGGGAGCTGTTTTTT. This translates into CASSGGLGGTGELFF.

This chain joins TRBV7-2 and TRBJ2-1; D is perhaps TRBD2 (6 bases). This CDR3 contains 15 residues. Deletions cut 3 bases from V and 2 bases from J, with 11 bases between. The germline V gene has CDR1 SGHTA and CDR2 FQGNSA. The CDR3 DNA sequence: TGTGCCAGCAGCTTCGCGGGGACGACCTACAATGAGCAGTTCTTC. Its translation: CASSFAGTTYNEQFF.

This clone was counted a few times. The rearrangement joins TRBV7-6 to TRBJ2-2, with TRBD2 matching 7 bases. Germline CDR1 and CDR2: SGHVS and FNYEAQ. V lost 1 base to trimming and J lost 1 base; unmatched junction nucleotides: 9. CDR3 length: 18 residues. The DNA of the CDR3 is TGTGCCAGCAGCTTAGTGTCTTCTGGCGGGGGGAACACCGGGGAGCTGTTTTTT. Translated, it gives CASSLVSSGGGNTGELFF.

This clone was observed a single time. The genes are TRBV4-3 and TRBJ1-1; the D is unclear. From germline, CDR1 is LGHNA and CDR2 YSLEER. V was shortened by 0 bases and J by 0 bases, with 8 bases between the two germline ends. The CDR3 length is 15 residues. In DNA, the CDR3 is TGCGCCAGCAGCCAAGATTACAGCTTGAACACTGAAGCTTTCTTT. Protein: CASSQDYSLNTEAFF.

The V and J genes are TRBV6-5 and TRBJ1-2, with 8 nucleotides matching TRBD1. The germline V gene has CDR1 MNHEY and CDR2 SVGAGI. CDR3 length: 15 residues. V gave up 7 bases and J gave up 1 base; unmatched junction bases: 8. The CDR3 coding sequence is TGTGCCAGCACTCCAGGGGGCGCCGGTAACTATGGCTACACCTTC. Translated, it gives CASTPGGAGNYGYTF.

This chain connects TRBV2 to TRBJ1-5, with D unresolved. Germline V gives CDR1 SNHLY, CDR2 FYNNEI. The CDR3 runs 14 residues. V was pared by 6 bases and J by 3 bases, with 12 bases between. The CDR3 protein is CASSQDGNNQPQHF. DNA of the CDR3: TGTGCCAGCAGCCAGGACGGGAACAATCAGCCCCAGCATTTT.

This clone was seen just once. This chain connects TRBV6-5 to TRBJ2-7, with D uncertain. Germline lookup yields CDR1 MNHEY and CDR2 SVGAGI. The ends were cut back, 10 bases at V and 5 bases at J, with 15 bases in the middle. The CDR3 length is 12 residues. In DNA form, the CDR3 reads TGTGCCACCCTCCCCACTGCTGACGAGCAGTACGTC. This codes for CATLPTADEQYV.

As concerns this clone: At one of its ends the junction is not consistent with the germline gene, which may arise from a read error. J is TRBJ1-2 and V is TRBV7-7, with D hard to call. Per the germline V gene, CDR1 is SSHAT and CDR2 is FNYEAQ (reference sequence). This CDR3 is built from 14 residues. As DNA, the CDR3 is TGTGCTAGCAGCTTAAGACCGGGAAAGAAAGGCTACACCTTC. Amino acids: CASSLRPGKKGYTF.

The genes are TRBV9 and TRBJ1-1; D is undetermined. CDR1 is SGDLS, CDR2 YYNGEE, per germline. With 4 bases removed from V and 0 bases from J, the gap between germline ends came to 13 bases. The CDR3 is 15 amino acids. CDR3 residues: CASSSSQFMNTEAFF. The CDR3 DNA is TGTGCCAGCAGCTCTAGTCAGTTCATGAACACTGAAGCTTTCTTT.

The chain carries TRBV3-1 (or the pseudogene TRBV3-2) and TRBJ2-5; D might be TRBD2 (5 bases). Between the trimmed V and J ends, which lost 2 bases and 1 base, there was a span of 8 bases. This CDR3 region has 14 residues. The germline V gene encodes CDR1 LGHDT and CDR2 YNNKEL (reference sequence). CDR3: CASSQRGSQETQYF. CDR3 sequence (DNA): TGTGCCAGCAGCCAACGGGGATCCCAAGAGACCCAGTACTTC.

The chain couples TRBV28 to TRBJ1-1; 9 nucleotides match TRBD1. The germline gives CDR1 MDHEN, CDR2 SYDVKM. The CDR3 has 15 residues. The junction had 7 bases not matched to a gene; V was cut back by 5 bases and J by 3 bases. The CDR3 protein is CASSAGDRDHTEAFF. CDR3 DNA: TGTGCCAGCAGTGCCGGGGACAGGGACCACACTGAAGCTTTCTTT. Based on the CDR3 plus reference TRBV28 and TRBJ1-1, the full variable domain is DVKVTQSSRYLVKRTGEKVFLECVQDMDHENMFWYRQDPGLGLRLIYFSYDVKMKEKGDIPEGYSVSREKKERFSLILESASTNQTSMYLCASSAGDRDHTEAFFGQGTRLTVV.

The V gene is TRBV19, the J gene TRBJ1-5; D is ambiguous. The CDR3 loop spans 14 amino acids. The germline V gene has CDR1 LNHDA and CDR2 SQIVND (reference sequence). V lost 6 bases and J 2 bases, leaving 11 bases between the germline ends. The CDR3 sequence is CASSSGLGNQPQHF. The CDR3 region has the DNA TGTGCCAGTAGCTCGGGTCTTGGCAATCAGCCCCAGCATTTT.